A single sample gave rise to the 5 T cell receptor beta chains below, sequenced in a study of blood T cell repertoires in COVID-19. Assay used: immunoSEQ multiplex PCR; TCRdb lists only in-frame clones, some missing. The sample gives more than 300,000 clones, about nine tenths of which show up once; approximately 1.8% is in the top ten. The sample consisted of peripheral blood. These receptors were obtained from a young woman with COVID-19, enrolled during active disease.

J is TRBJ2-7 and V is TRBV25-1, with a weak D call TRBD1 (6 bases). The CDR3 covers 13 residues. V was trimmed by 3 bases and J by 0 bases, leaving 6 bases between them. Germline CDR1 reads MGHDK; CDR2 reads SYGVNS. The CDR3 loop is CASSDRGSYEQYF. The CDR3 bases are TGTGCCAGCAGTGACAGGGGCTCCTACGAGCAGTACTTC.

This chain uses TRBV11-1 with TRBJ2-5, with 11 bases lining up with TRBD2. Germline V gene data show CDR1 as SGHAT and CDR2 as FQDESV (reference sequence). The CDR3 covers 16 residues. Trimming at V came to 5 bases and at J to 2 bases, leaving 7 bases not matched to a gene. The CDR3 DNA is TGTGCCAGCAGCCGAGGACTAGCGGGCGGACAAGAGACCCAGTACTTC. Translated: CASSRGLAGGQETQYF.

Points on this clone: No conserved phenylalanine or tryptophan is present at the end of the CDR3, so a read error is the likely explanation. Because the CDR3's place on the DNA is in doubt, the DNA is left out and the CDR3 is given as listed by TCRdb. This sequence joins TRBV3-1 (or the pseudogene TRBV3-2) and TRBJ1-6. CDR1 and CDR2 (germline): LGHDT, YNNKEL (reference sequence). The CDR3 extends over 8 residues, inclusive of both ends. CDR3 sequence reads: CASSQEAA.

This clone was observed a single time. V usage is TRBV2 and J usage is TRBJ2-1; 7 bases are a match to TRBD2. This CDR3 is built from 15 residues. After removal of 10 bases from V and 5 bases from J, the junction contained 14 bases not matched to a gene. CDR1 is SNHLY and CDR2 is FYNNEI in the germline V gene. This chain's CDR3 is CATKQGRGSHNEQFF. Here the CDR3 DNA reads TGTGCCACTAAGCAAGGGCGGGGGAGCCACAATGAGCAGTTCTTC.

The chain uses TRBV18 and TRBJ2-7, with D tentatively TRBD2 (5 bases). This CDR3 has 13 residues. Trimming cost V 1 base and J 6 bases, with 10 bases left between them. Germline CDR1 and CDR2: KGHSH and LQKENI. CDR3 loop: CASSPLEDGEQYV. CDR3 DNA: TGTGCCAGCTCACCACTGGAGGACGGCGAGCAGTACGTC.